This entry concerns a single T cell receptor (beta chain). These data are taken from a study of monozygotic twins with inflammatory bowel disease. A total RNA quantity of around 3,600 ng went into each TCR library. TCRdb re-called the 5' RACE reads and shows each CDR3 protein once, DNA omitted. This repertoire includes about 330,000 distinct CDR3 sequences. Blood samples of less than 3 ml were drawn from every donor. T cells were not sorted, and total RNA was isolated straight from whole blood. Germline CDR1 reads SGHKS; CDR2 reads YYEKEE (reference sequence). CDR3 size: 14 residues. The sample was blood. The J gene is TRBJ2-7, the V gene TRBV5-5; without DNA, the TCRdb call of TRBD1 cannot be checked. This TCR came from a human donor with ulcerative colitis or Crohn's disease, or a healthy co-twin of an affected twin (not recorded which). The CDR3 loop reads CDSSRSPDSYEQYF.